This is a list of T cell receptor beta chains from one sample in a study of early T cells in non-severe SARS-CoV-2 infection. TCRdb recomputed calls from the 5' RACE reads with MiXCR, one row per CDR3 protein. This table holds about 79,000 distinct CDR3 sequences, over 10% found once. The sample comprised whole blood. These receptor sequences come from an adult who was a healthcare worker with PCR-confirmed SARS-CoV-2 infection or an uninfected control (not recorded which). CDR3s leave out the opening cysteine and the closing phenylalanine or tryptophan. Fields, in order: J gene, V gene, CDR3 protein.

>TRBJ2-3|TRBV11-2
ASSSSGLSTDTQY
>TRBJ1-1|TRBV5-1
ASSLTGALSNTEAF
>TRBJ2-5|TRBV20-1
SGQSRQETQY
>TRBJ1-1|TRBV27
ASSLLGQGRAEAF
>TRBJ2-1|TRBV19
ASSRSGPNTGGAYNEQF
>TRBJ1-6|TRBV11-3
ASSLSWALGSNSPLH
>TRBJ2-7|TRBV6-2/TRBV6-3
ASSYERGVLYEQY
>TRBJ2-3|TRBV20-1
SASTTARGPTDTQY
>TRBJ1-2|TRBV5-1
ASSLAPGSYGYT
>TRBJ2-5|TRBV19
ASSIILQETQY
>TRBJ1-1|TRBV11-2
ASSLDRTRGRTEAF
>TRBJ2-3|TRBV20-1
SARDGERGTDTQY
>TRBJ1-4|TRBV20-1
SARAPGGTNEKLF
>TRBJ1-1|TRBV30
AWSTDPMNTEAF
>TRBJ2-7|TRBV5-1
ASSSGQVRASSYEQY
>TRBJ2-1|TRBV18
ASSPKLAGGYEQF
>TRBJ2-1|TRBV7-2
ASSFGGSGDYNEQF
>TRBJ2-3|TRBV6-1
ASLRDTEEDTQY
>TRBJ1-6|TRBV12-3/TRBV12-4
ASSPRAVGRGSPLH
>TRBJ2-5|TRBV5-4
ASSLELPETQY
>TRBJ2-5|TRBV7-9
ASSLAQGAYQETQY
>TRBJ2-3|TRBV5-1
ASGSQGTTDTQY
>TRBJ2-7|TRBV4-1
ASSPSSGAAYEQY
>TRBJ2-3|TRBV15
ATSSWTGGASDTQY
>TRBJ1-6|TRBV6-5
ASSRDRVNSPLH
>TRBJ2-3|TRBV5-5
ASSTTGSTDTQY
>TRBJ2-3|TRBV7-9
ASSSITSYSSTDTQY
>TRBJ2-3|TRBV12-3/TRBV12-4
ASSPTSGREY
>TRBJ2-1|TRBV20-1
SARDDRSSYNEQF
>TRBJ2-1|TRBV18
ASSPGGSGSGYNEQF
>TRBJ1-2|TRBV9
ASSSSPPYGYT
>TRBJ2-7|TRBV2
ASSREYYEQY
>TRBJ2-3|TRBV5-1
ASSFTGPNTDTQY
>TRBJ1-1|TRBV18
ASSPRAQGLNTEAF
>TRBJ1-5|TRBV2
ASISGKDSNQPQH
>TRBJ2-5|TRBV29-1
SVDDVETQY
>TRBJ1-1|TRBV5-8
ASSLTGAYTEAF
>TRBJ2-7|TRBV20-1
SARSGRSTYEQY
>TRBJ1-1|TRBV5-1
ASSLQGTNTEAF
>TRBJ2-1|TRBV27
ASSMYGGAYNEQF
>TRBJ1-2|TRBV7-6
ASSSGTGQSYGYT
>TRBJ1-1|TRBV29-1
SVGSPAGTEAF
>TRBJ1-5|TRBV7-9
ASSLDAQPQH
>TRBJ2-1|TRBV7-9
ASSLSASYNEQF
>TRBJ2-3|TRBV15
ATSYSTDTQY
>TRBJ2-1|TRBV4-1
ASSPSDLWNEQF
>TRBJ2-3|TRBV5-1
ASVGTVSTDTQY
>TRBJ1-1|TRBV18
ASSPISKDTEAF
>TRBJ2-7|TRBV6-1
ASSEAAGGPYEQY
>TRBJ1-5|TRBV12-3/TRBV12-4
ASSLVRNQPQH
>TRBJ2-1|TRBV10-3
AISDGPTGNNEQF
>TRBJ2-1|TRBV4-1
ASSPGLMRRF
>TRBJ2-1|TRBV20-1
SARSPSGRLYNEQF
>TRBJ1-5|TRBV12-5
ASGLVLFGRMRNQPQH
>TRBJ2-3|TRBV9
ASSAAGGSDTQY
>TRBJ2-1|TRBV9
ASSAPRTADLHSYNEQF
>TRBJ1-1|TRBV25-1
ASSSRGRENEAF
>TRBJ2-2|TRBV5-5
ASSSKTTGELF
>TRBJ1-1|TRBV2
ASLLVMNTEAF